A single sample is the source of the 29 T cell receptor beta chains below, sequenced in a study of blood T cell repertoires in COVID-19. Method: immunoSEQ multiplex PCR; TCRdb's copy keeps in-frame clones and lacks some. The sample contains roughly 200,000 clones, about 80% of which appear only once. The sample consisted of peripheral blood. The receptor set was obtained from an elderly woman with COVID-19, enrolled during active disease.

J is TRBJ2-3 and V is TRBV7-3; 9 bases match TRBD2. Trimming removed 2 bases from V and 6 bases from J; junction bases left unmatched: 6. Germline V gene data show CDR1 as SGHTA and CDR2 as FQGTGA. The CDR3 is 15 amino acids. The CDR3 DNA reads TGTGCCAGCAGCTTAGGGCTAGCGGGAAAGGATACGCAGTATTTT. Translating gives CASSLGLAGKDTQYF.

This chain links TRBV11-2 with TRBJ1-2, with D possibly TRBD1 on 5 matching bases. Trimming stripped 0 bases from V and 8 bases from J, with 13 bases between. The germline CDR1 and CDR2 sequences are SGHAT and FQNNGV. The CDR3 is 14 amino acids. As DNA, the CDR3 is TGTGCCAGCAGCTTAGATGGGGGGGTAGAGGGCTACACCTTC. This codes for CASSLDGGVEGYTF.

This clone was counted a few times. The CDR3 region has the DNA TGTGCCAGCAGGACTAGCGGGGGATCCTACGAGCAGTACTTC. Encoded protein: CASRTSGGSYEQYF. V usage is TRBV7-2 and J usage is TRBJ2-7; 12 nucleotides line up with TRBD2. This CDR3 is built from 14 residues. Unmatched junction bases numbered 1, after V lost 6 bases and J lost 1 base. Germline V gene lookup returns CDR1 SGHTA and CDR2 FQGNSA.

The chain recombines TRBV6-6 with TRBJ1-1; D is possibly TRBD1 (6 bases). Germline-derived CDR1 and CDR2 are MNHNY and SVGAGI (reference sequence). The CDR3 covers 12 residues. Trimming took 7 bases from V and 6 from J, leaving 12 bases between them. In DNA, the CDR3 is TGTGCCAGCAATCCACAGGGCGCTGAAGCTTTCTTT. Protein: CASNPQGAEAFF.

The table lists this clone with a count of one. V gene TRBV19 combines with J gene TRBJ1-6; 7 bases are shared with TRBD1. Germline CDR1 reads LNHDA; CDR2 reads SQIVND (reference sequence). The CDR3 consists of 16 residues. The V gene end was trimmed by 5 bases and the J gene end by 6 bases; junction bases not matched to a gene: 10. The CDR3 DNA reads TGTGCCAGTAGTGAAACAGGACAGGCCCTTAATTCACCCCTCCACTTT. It yields the protein CASSETGQALNSPLHF.

As for this clone: No DNA is shown, since the ends of the CDR3 on it are uncertain; the CDR3 is the one TCRdb lists. The V gene is TRBV29-1, the J gene TRBJ1-4. Germline CDR1 reads SQVTM; CDR2 reads ANQGSEA. Counting both end residues, the CDR3 totals 11 amino acids. CDR3 sequence: CSVATGTNHFF.

The chain recombines TRBV7-9 with TRBJ1-2; TRBD1 matches 8 bases. The ends lost 4 bases at V and 4 bases at J; junction bases unmatched: 8. Germline values: CDR1 SEHNR, CDR2 FQNEAQ (reference sequence). This CDR3 contains 15 residues. As DNA, the CDR3 is TGTGCCAGCAGCTCCGGGACAGGTCGAAGCTATGGCTACACCTTC. Residues: CASSSGTGRSYGYTF.

The J gene is TRBJ2-2, the V gene TRBV11-2; TRBD1 aligns across 11 bases. This CDR3 has 15 amino acids. The V gene's germline CDR1 is SGHAT and CDR2 FQNNGV. V lost 5 bases, J lost 7 bases, and 6 bases stayed unmatched. CDR3 protein: CASSRDRGNFGELFF. The CDR3 DNA follows: TGTGCCAGCAGCCGGGACAGGGGGAATTTCGGGGAGCTGTTTTTT.

CDR3 residues: CASSVRPHKVWSEGTGELFF. CDR3 nucleotide sequence: TGTGCCAGCAGCGTAAGGCCCCATAAGGTCTGGAGTGAGGGCACCGGGGAGCTGTTTTTT. The V and J genes are TRBV9 and TRBJ2-2, with D possibly being TRBD2 (5 bases). Germline CDR1 and CDR2: SGDLS and YYNGEE. The V and J ends lost 1 base and 4 bases respectively, with 26 bases between them. The CDR3 covers 20 residues.

V usage is TRBV14 and J usage is TRBJ2-3, with 8 nucleotides matching TRBD2. The CDR3 runs 17 residues. CDR1 and CDR2 from the germline V gene are SGHDN and FVKESK. V dropped 0 bases and J dropped 2; count of bases not matched to a gene: 7. CDR3 DNA: TGTGCCAGCAGCCAAGATCTAACTAGCGGCTTCACAGATACGCAGTATTTT. This gives the protein CASSQDLTSGFTDTQYF.

This chain connects TRBV7-2 to TRBJ1-1; 9 bases are a match to TRBD1. This CDR3 has 15 amino acids. Trimming cost V 0 bases and J 4 bases; bases outside gene matches: 3. CDR1 is SGHTA and CDR2 is FQGNSA in the germline V gene. The CDR3 DNA follows: TGTGCCAGCAGCTTAGCGTCGACAGGGGGCACTGAAGCTTTCTTT. Translation gives CASSLASTGGTEAFF.

The chain recombines TRBV5-1 with TRBJ1-2, with D uncertain. CDR3 length equals 13 residues. Germline values: CDR1 SGHRS, CDR2 YFSETQ. V gave up 0 bases and J gave up 4 bases, with 7 bases separating them. The CDR3 region has the DNA TGCGCCAGCAGCTTGGAGGAGCCCTATGGCTACACCTTC. It translates to CASSLEEPYGYTF.

This clone was seen only a few times. The rearrangement links TRBV5-1 to TRBJ1-1, with no clear D. Germline CDR1 is SGHRS and CDR2 is YFSETQ. Trimming removed 0 bases at V and 6 bases at J, with 12 bases between. The CDR3 is made up of 14 amino acids. CDR3 in amino acids: CASSLEVGDAEAFF. The CDR3 bases are TGCGCCAGCAGCTTGGAGGTCGGGGATGCTGAAGCTTTCTTT.

The rearrangement joins TRBV28 to TRBJ1-5; 9 nucleotides match TRBD1. Per the germline V gene, CDR1 is MDHEN and CDR2 is SYDVKM. Losses at the gene ends were 7 bases for V and 8 bases for J; bases not matched to a gene: 9. The CDR3 has 14 amino acids. The CDR3 DNA reads TGTGCCAGCAAAGCCGGGACAGGGAGGGAGCCCCAGCATTTT. This sequence encodes CASKAGTGREPQHF.

This chain uses TRBV15 with TRBJ2-2; 8 nucleotides match TRBD2. J was trimmed by 4 bases and V by 6 bases; bases with no gene match: 4. Germline CDR1 is LNHNV and CDR2 is YYDKDF (reference sequence). This CDR3 spans 14 amino acids. CDR3 sequence: CATRPTSATGELFF. DNA for the CDR3: TGTGCCACCAGGCCGACTAGCGCCACCGGGGAGCTGTTTTTT.

The rearrangement links TRBV28 to TRBJ1-3; no clear D. The germline V gene has CDR1 MDHEN and CDR2 SYDVKM. The CDR3 is 16 amino acids. The V end lost 5 bases, the J end lost 0 bases, and 14 bases lay between the germline ends. CDR3 nucleotide sequence: TGTGCCAGCAGTCCATACCGAGAGTCCTCTGGAAACACCATATATTTT. This translates into CASSPYRESSGNTIYF.

V is TRBV4-1 and J is TRBJ1-5; 7 nucleotides align to TRBD1. Germline-derived CDR1 and CDR2 are MGHRA and YSYEKL. V lost 4 bases to trimming and J lost 6 bases; unmatched junction nucleotides: 6. The CDR3 length is 14 residues. CDR3 loop: CASSRMTGFQPQHF. CDR3 nucleotides: TGCGCCAGCAGCCGCATGACAGGGTTTCAGCCCCAGCATTTT.

V is TRBV2 and J is TRBJ1-5; no clear D. V was cut by 6 bases and J by 0 bases, with 6 bases left in between. CDR1 and CDR2 (germline): SNHLY, FYNNEI. The CDR3 is 13 residues long. CDR3 in DNA: TGTGCCAGCAGGGGAGATAGCAATCAGCCCCAGCATTTT. Its protein is CASRGDSNQPQHF.

This clone came up once. The chain combines TRBV5-1 with TRBJ1-1; unclear D gene. With 3 bases removed from V and 3 bases from J, the gap between germline ends came to 15 bases. The germline V gene has CDR1 SGHRS and CDR2 YFSETQ. The CDR3 totals 15 residues. The CDR3 DNA follows: TGCGCCAGCAGCTGGGAGGGCGGCGGGGACACTGAAGCTTTCTTT. This sequence encodes CASSWEGGGDTEAFF.

J is TRBJ1-6 and V is TRBV2, with D unclear. Germline V lookup: CDR1 SNHLY, CDR2 FYNNEI. This CDR3 comprises 16 residues. With 4 bases removed from V and 0 bases from J, the gap between germline ends came to 10 bases. CDR3 residues: CASSGAMSSYNSPLHF. The CDR3 nucleotides are TGTGCCAGCAGTGGTGCGATGAGCTCCTATAATTCACCCCTCCACTTT. The full variable domain, completed using reference TRBV2 and TRBJ1-6, is EPEVTQTPSHQVTQMGQEVILRCVPISNHLYFYWYRQILGQKVEFLVSFYNNEISEKSEIFDDQFSVERPDGSNFTLKIRSTKLEDSAMYFCASSGAMSSYNSPLHFGNGTRLTVT.

The chain recombines TRBV18 with TRBJ2-7, with TRBD1 matching 7 bases. This CDR3 region has 14 residues. In germline, CDR1 is KGHSH, CDR2 LQKENI. V trimming: 1 base; J trimming: 5 bases; junction bases outside the gene matches: 5. The chain's CDR3 is CASSPLQGTNEQYF. DNA of the CDR3: TGTGCCAGCTCACCACTACAGGGGACGAACGAGCAGTACTTC.

This chain uses TRBV3-1 (or the pseudogene TRBV3-2) with TRBJ2-7; perhaps TRBD1 as D (6 bases). From germline, CDR1 is LGHDT and CDR2 YNNKEL (reference sequence). Trimming removed 4 bases at V and 5 bases at J, with 12 bases between. The CDR3 extends over 13 amino acids. CDR3 region: CASSRGHVDEQYF. CDR3 DNA sequence: TGTGCCAGCAGCCGGGGACACGTTGACGAGCAGTACTTC.

This chain uses TRBV28 with TRBJ1-5; D perhaps matches TRBD1 (5 bases). Germline assignment: CDR1 MDHEN and CDR2 SYDVKM. The V and J ends lost 5 bases and 1 base respectively, with 12 bases between them. The CDR3 runs 15 residues. CDR3 bases: TGTGCCAGCAGTCCGCAGGGTCGAAGCAATCAGCCCCAGCATTTT. Amino acids: CASSPQGRSNQPQHF. Based on the CDR3 plus reference TRBV28 and TRBJ1-5, the full variable domain is DVKVTQSSRYLVKRTGEKVFLECVQDMDHENMFWYRQDPGLGLRLIYFSYDVKMKEKGDIPEGYSVSREKKERFSLILESASTNQTSMYLCASSPQGRSNQPQHFGDGTRLSIL.

This clone was counted once. V gene TRBV19 combines with J gene TRBJ1-5, with D maybe TRBD1 (6 bases). Trimming took off 7 bases at V and 0 bases at J, with 19 bases between the two ends. Germline V gene lookup returns CDR1 LNHDA and CDR2 SQIVND (reference sequence). This CDR3 comprises 17 residues. The CDR3 here is CASTMRGGAGSNQPQHF. The CDR3, as DNA: TGTGCCAGTACCATGCGGGGGGGGGCCGGTAGCAATCAGCCCCAGCATTTT.

The chain links TRBV29-1 to TRBJ1-2, with TRBD1 matching over 9 bases. The CDR3 is 12 residues long. Germline V gene sequence: CDR1 SQVTM, CDR2 ANQGSEA. V gave up 6 bases and J gave up 7 bases; unmatched junction bases: 6. The DNA for the CDR3 is TGCAGCGTACAGGGGGCCGGAGGTGGCTACACCTTC. Translated, it gives CSVQGAGGGYTF.

The J gene is TRBJ2-1, the V gene TRBV6-5; TRBD1 agrees at 8 bases. CDR3 size: 14 residues. The junction had 7 bases not matched to a gene; V was cut back by 2 bases and J by 10 bases. Germline CDR1 is MNHEY and CDR2 is SVGAGI. The CDR3 nucleotides are TGTGCCAGCAGTTACGTCCAGGGGGCGGGGGAGCAGTTCTTC. Protein sequence: CASSYVQGAGEQFF.

This clone was picked up one time. This chain joins TRBV9 and TRBJ1-2, with 8 nucleotides matching TRBD1. Trimming took 6 bases from V and 8 from J; bases not matched to a gene: 15. This CDR3 has 15 amino acids. The V gene's germline CDR1 is SGDLS and CDR2 YYNGEE. In DNA form, the CDR3 reads TGTGCCAGCAACCGACTCTGGACAGGGTCGGAGGGCTACACCTTC. Amino acids: CASNRLWTGSEGYTF.

The gene calls are TRBV27 and TRBJ2-2; 10 nucleotides line up with TRBD1. V lost 5 bases and J lost 5; bases outside the gene matches: 5. CDR3 length equals 15 residues. The V gene's germline CDR1 is MNHEY and CDR2 SMNVEV (reference sequence). The CDR3 loop reads CASSIRTGGTGELFF. DNA of the CDR3: TGTGCCAGCAGTATAAGGACAGGGGGGACCGGGGAGCTGTTTTTT.

This clone was counted a few times. The chain carries TRBV6-5 and TRBJ1-2; TRBD1 is a possible D gene (5 bases). This CDR3 contains 13 residues. CDR1 is MNHEY, CDR2 SVGAGI, per germline. The germline V and J ends were trimmed by 6 bases and 8 bases, with 16 bases remaining between them. In DNA, the CDR3 is TGTGCCAGCAGCGAGGGAGGGGCCGTAGGCTACACCTTC. Its protein product is CASSEGGAVGYTF.